The rows below give T cell receptor beta chains drawn from one sample of a study of T cells after yellow fever vaccination. TCRdb used MiXCR to reprocess the 5' RACE reads, holding one entry per CDR3 protein. The data show just under 30,000 distinct CDR3 sequences, with 5% seen just once and about two fifths held by the top ten. The source material was CD8+ T cells sorted from PBMCs, sampled 10 days after the yellow fever booster vaccination. The origin of the receptors is a man aged 25 to 40 who received the YFV17D yellow fever vaccine. Each CDR3 is given with its conserved first and last residue. Fields, in order: J gene, V gene, clone size, D gene, CDR3 DNA, CDR3 protein. A D gene is named only where the DNA matches it firmly. Sizes are listed as once, few, many or a size class.

j_gene: TRBJ2-1
v_gene: TRBV20-1
abundance: many
d_gene: -
CDR3nt: TGCAGTGCTAGTTCCCCGACAGGAGGAAGGAGCTCCTACAATGAGCAGTTCTTC
CDR3aa: CSASSPTGGRSSYNEQFF

j_gene: TRBJ2-7
v_gene: TRBV7-2
abundance: few
d_gene: TRBD2
CDR3nt: TGTGCCAGCAGCTTTATTGGTCGAGCGGGAGGGTACTCCTACGAGCAGTACTTC
CDR3aa: CASSFIGRAGGYSYEQYF

j_gene: TRBJ2-7
v_gene: TRBV29-1
abundance: many
d_gene: -
CDR3nt: TGCAGCGTTGAAGGGGGCCAGGGACGGGACGAGCAGTACTTC
CDR3aa: CSVEGGQGRDEQYF

j_gene: TRBJ2-7
v_gene: TRBV6-1
abundance: many
d_gene: -
CDR3nt: TGTGCCAGCAGTCCATTTACGGGCGGATCCGAGCAGTACTTC
CDR3aa: CASSPFTGGSEQYF

j_gene: TRBJ2-1
v_gene: TRBV3-1
abundance: many
d_gene: TRBD1
CDR3nt: TGTGCCAGCAGCCAAGTCGGGACAGGGGGCGCGGAACAGTTCTTC
CDR3aa: CASSQVGTGGAEQFF

j_gene: TRBJ2-7
v_gene: TRBV5-4
abundance: many
d_gene: -
CDR3nt: TGTGCCAGCAGCTTGGTAACAGGGATGAGCTCCTACGAGCAGTACTTC
CDR3aa: CASSLVTGMSSYEQYF

j_gene: TRBJ2-3
v_gene: TRBV10-3
abundance: many
d_gene: -
CDR3nt: TGTGCCATCAGTGACATGGGGCCCAGCACAGATACGCAGTATTTT
CDR3aa: CAISDMGPSTDTQYF

j_gene: TRBJ1-1
v_gene: TRBV5-8
abundance: once
d_gene: -
CDR3nt: TGTGCCAGCGGTCCCGGGCACACTGAAGCTTTCTTT
CDR3aa: CASGPGHTEAFF

j_gene: TRBJ1-2
v_gene: TRBV2
abundance: many
d_gene: -
CDR3nt: TGTGCCAACCGGGACCCACCTAACTATGGCTACACCTTC
CDR3aa: CANRDPPNYGYTF

j_gene: TRBJ2-7
v_gene: TRBV29-1
abundance: many
d_gene: -
CDR3nt: TGCAGCGCTGGGAGCTACCTCAGGTCCTACGAGCAGTACTTC
CDR3aa: CSAGSYLRSYEQYF

j_gene: TRBJ2-1
v_gene: TRBV15
abundance: many
d_gene: -
CDR3nt: TGTGCCACCAGCAGAGAGGGGCTGGAAACCTACAATGAGCAGTTCTTC
CDR3aa: CATSREGLETYNEQFF

j_gene: TRBJ1-3
v_gene: TRBV4-3
abundance: many
d_gene: -
CDR3nt: TGCGCCAGCAGCCGGGGCATGGGAAACACCATATATTTT
CDR3aa: CASSRGMGNTIYF

j_gene: TRBJ2-5
v_gene: TRBV7-9
abundance: many
d_gene: -
CDR3nt: TGTGCCAGCAGTTCACAGGGACGTCAAGAGACCCAGTACTTC
CDR3aa: CASSSQGRQETQYF

j_gene: TRBJ2-7
v_gene: TRBV7-2
abundance: many
d_gene: TRBD2
CDR3nt: TGTGCCAGCAGCCTGACCTGGCGGGAGACTCTTTACGAGCAGTACTTC
CDR3aa: CASSLTWRETLYEQYF

j_gene: TRBJ2-5
v_gene: TRBV20-1
abundance: many
d_gene: -
CDR3nt: TGCAGTGCTAGAGATTCGACAGACCAAGAGACCCAGTACTTC
CDR3aa: CSARDSTDQETQYF

j_gene: TRBJ2-1
v_gene: TRBV29-1
abundance: many
d_gene: -
CDR3nt: TGCAGCGTTGGGAAGGACAATGAGCAGTTCTTC
CDR3aa: CSVGKDNEQFF

j_gene: TRBJ1-2
v_gene: TRBV12-3/TRBV12-4
abundance: many
d_gene: -
CDR3nt: TGTGCCAGCAGTTTTGGCGGGGATGGCTACACCTTC
CDR3aa: CASSFGGDGYTF

j_gene: TRBJ1-5
v_gene: TRBV27
abundance: many
d_gene: -
CDR3nt: TGTGCCAGCAGTCCTAGCCCCACCGGTCGCAATCAGCCCCAGCATTTT
CDR3aa: CASSPSPTGRNQPQHF

j_gene: TRBJ2-5
v_gene: TRBV27
abundance: many
d_gene: -
CDR3nt: TGTGCCAGCACCACCATGCGAGGGAAGACCCAGTACTTC
CDR3aa: CASTTMRGKTQYF

j_gene: TRBJ2-7
v_gene: TRBV12-3/TRBV12-4
abundance: many
d_gene: -
CDR3nt: TGTGCCAGCAGCCCAGGGGGAGGTGGGTACGAGCAGTACTTC
CDR3aa: CASSPGGGGYEQYF

j_gene: TRBJ2-5
v_gene: TRBV27
abundance: many
d_gene: TRBD2
CDR3nt: TGTGCCAGCAGTTTAGCGGGAGGAGGAGAGACCCAGTACTTC
CDR3aa: CASSLAGGGETQYF

j_gene: TRBJ2-7
v_gene: TRBV7-9
abundance: many
d_gene: -
CDR3nt: TGTGCCAGCAGCTACGGCGGATACGAGCAGTACTTC
CDR3aa: CASSYGGYEQYF

j_gene: TRBJ2-5
v_gene: TRBV5-1
abundance: many
d_gene: -
CDR3nt: TGCGCCAGCAGCCGGACAATCAGTCCGCCACAAGAGACCCAGTACTTC
CDR3aa: CASSRTISPPQETQYF

j_gene: TRBJ2-3
v_gene: TRBV27
abundance: many
d_gene: TRBD2
CDR3nt: TGTGCCAGTTCCAATGGAGGGCCTAGCGGGATTCTTGTAGATACGCAGTATTTT
CDR3aa: CASSNGGPSGILVDTQYF